Shown below are 29 T cell receptor beta chains from a single sample sequenced in a study of blood T cells in healthy people across ages. It was with a sample-barcoded 5' primer and a J-beta primer mix that a second PCR of roughly 6 to 12 cycles was run. Via MiXCR, TCRdb re-called the 5' RACE reads, giving one row per CDR3 protein. The sample yields hundreds of thousands of distinct CDR3 sequences, under 50% seen once. Sequenced input: blood. All receptors derive from a man aged 25-40 years in good health.

This clonotype is a singleton in its sample. V is TRBV5-6 and J is TRBJ2-3; TRBD1 is a possible D gene (6 bases). Germline lookup yields CDR1 SGHDT and CDR2 YYEEEE. This CDR3 has 13 amino acids. The V end lost 3 bases, the J end lost 8 bases, and 13 bases lay between the germline ends. DNA for the CDR3: TGTGCCAGCAGCTACACAGGGTCTACTACGCAGTATTTT. Its translation: CASSYTGSTTQYF. Filled out from reference TRBV5-6 and TRBJ2-3, the complete variable domain reads DAGVTQSPTHLIKTRGQQVTLRCSPKSGHDTVSWYQQALGQGPQFIFQYYEEEERQRGNFPDRFSGHQFPNYSSELNVNALLLGDSALYLCASSYTGSTTQYFGPGTRLTVL.

The DNA of the CDR3 is TGTGCCAGCAGTTACCAGGGGGCGAACTATGGCTACACCTTC. As protein: CASSYQGANYGYTF. The chain recombines TRBV6-5 with TRBJ1-2, with 8 positions matching TRBD1. CDR3 length equals 14 residues. V was clipped by 2 bases and J by 2 bases; unmatched bases: 1. Germline V gives CDR1 MNHEY, CDR2 SVGAGI.

This clonotype appeared a few times. This chain uses TRBV4-1 with TRBJ2-1; possibly TRBD2 for D (5 bases). CDR1 and CDR2 from the germline V gene are MGHRA and YSYEKL. The CDR3 loop spans 14 amino acids. V dropped 0 bases and J dropped 15 bases, with 18 bases sitting between them. CDR3 sequence (DNA): TGCGCCAGCAGCCAAGAGGTTTCGGACTTAGTCCCGTTCTTC. Its translation is CASSQEVSDLVPFF.

The genes are TRBV27 and TRBJ1-5; D gene uncertain. The CDR3 runs to 15 residues. Germline CDR1 and CDR2: MNHEY and SMNVEV (reference sequence). V was trimmed by 8 bases and J by 0 bases, leaving 14 bases between them. The CDR3 region has the DNA TGTGCCAGCTCCGGGTCACTTAGTAGCAATCAGCCCCAGCATTTT. Translated: CASSGSLSSNQPQHF.

The chain recombines TRBV4-1 with TRBJ1-6; a possible D gene is TRBD1 (5 bases). The CDR3 runs 17 residues. V gave up 0 bases and J gave up 5 bases, with 14 bases separating them. The germline CDR1 and CDR2 sequences are MGHRA and YSYEKL. The CDR3 sequence is CASSQEVPGVHNSPLHF. DNA for the CDR3: TGCGCCAGCAGCCAAGAAGTACCGGGGGTACATAATTCACCCCTCCACTTT.

CDR3 loop: CASSQDSSGLKETQYF. In DNA form, the CDR3 reads TGCGCCAGCAGCCAAGACTCTAGCGGGTTAAAAGAGACCCAGTACTTC. The rearrangement links TRBV4-1 to TRBJ2-5, with 8 bases lining up with TRBD2. Per germline, CDR1 MGHRA and CDR2 YSYEKL. There are 16 residues in the CDR3. V dropped 0 bases and J dropped 3; count of bases not matched to a gene: 6.

This clonotype was counted between two and nine times. This chain connects TRBV28 to TRBJ1-4; D is possibly TRBD1 (6 bases). Deletions cut 4 bases from V and 7 bases from J, with 16 bases between. Per germline, CDR1 MDHEN and CDR2 SYDVKM. This CDR3 region has 15 residues. CDR3 bases: TGTGCCAGCAGTTCGACGGGGGGCATTGGTGAAAAACTGTTTTTT. This encodes CASSSTGGIGEKLFF. The whole variable domain, remainder taken from reference TRBV28 and TRBJ1-4, is DVKVTQSSRYLVKRTGEKVFLECVQDMDHENMFWYRQDPGLGLRLIYFSYDVKMKEKGDIPEGYSVSREKKERFSLILESASTNQTSMYLCASSSTGGIGEKLFFGSGTQLSVL.

The gene calls are TRBV20-1 and TRBJ2-1, with a tentative D call TRBD2 (7 bases). Germline lookup yields CDR1 DFQATT and CDR2 SNEGSKA (reference sequence). Trimming removed 6 bases from V and 8 bases from J, with 20 bases in between. This CDR3 is built from 14 residues. CDR3 in amino acids: CSATLGGGGDEQFF. The DNA of the CDR3 is TGCAGTGCAACCCTCGGCGGGGGCGGGGATGAGCAGTTCTTC.

CDR3 sequence: CACKLAGSSYEQYF. CDR3 DNA: TGTGCCTGTAAACTAGCGGGGAGCTCCTACGAGCAGTACTTC. The rearrangement joins TRBV6-2 or TRBV6-3 to TRBJ2-7; 10 positions match TRBD2. The trim removed 11 bases at V and 0 bases at J, leaving 7 bases unmatched. Germline V lookup: CDR1 MNHEY, CDR2 SVGEGT. The CDR3 has 14 amino acids.

As to this clonotype: One junction end does not reproduce the germline sequence, and a read error may be involved. The chain combines TRBV9 with TRBJ2-3; 8 bases align to TRBD2. Germline lookup yields CDR1 SGDLS and CDR2 YYNGEE. The CDR3 spans 20 residues. CDR3 amino acids: CASSVASGGLFDPSTDTQYF. The CDR3 DNA sequence: TGTGCCAGCAGTGTAGCCAGCGGGGGCCTATTCGACCCTAGCACAGATACGCAGTATTTT.

This clonotype was seen only a few times. The chain recombines TRBV4-3 with TRBJ2-7; no firm D call. Looked up from germline, CDR1 is LGHNA and CDR2 is YSLEER. V was cut by 1 base and J by 0 bases, with 7 bases left in between. CDR3 size: 14 residues. CDR3: CASSQVQDSYEQYF. The CDR3 region has the DNA TGCGCCAGCAGCCAAGTCCAGGACTCCTACGAGCAGTACTTC.

This chain connects TRBV7-2 to TRBJ1-2, with a possible D match to TRBD1 (5 bases). Germline assignment: CDR1 SGHTA and CDR2 FQGNSA. V dropped 5 bases and J dropped 7 bases, with 20 bases sitting between them. The CDR3 is made up of 15 amino acids. In DNA, the CDR3 is TGTGCCAGCAGCCCCCGGGGGGAGTTACTAGGTGGCTACACCTTC. It translates to CASSPRGELLGGYTF. Together with reference TRBV7-2 and TRBJ1-2, the CDR3 gives the full variable domain: GAGVSQSPSNKVTEKGKDVELRCDPISGHTALYWYRQSLGQGLEFLIYFQGNSAPDKSGLPSDRFSAERTGGSVSTLTIQRTQQEDSAVYLCASSPRGELLGGYTFGSGTRLTVV.

The chain combines TRBV6-5 with TRBJ2-7, with D possibly called TRBD1 or TRBD2 (5 bases each). The CDR3 sequence is 13 residues long. Between the trimmed V and J ends, which lost 6 bases and 4 bases, there was a span of 13 bases. The V gene's germline CDR1 is MNHEY and CDR2 SVGAGI. CDR3: CASREAGAYEQYF. CDR3 sequence (DNA): TGTGCCAGCAGAGAAGCCGGGGCTTACGAGCAGTACTTC.

This clonotype was seen just once. The V and J genes are TRBV5-1 and TRBJ2-5; D not certain. This CDR3 is 14 amino acids long. Germline V lookup: CDR1 SGHRS, CDR2 YFSETQ. Between the trimmed V and J ends, which lost 3 bases and 11 bases, there was a span of 20 bases. CDR3 coding DNA: TGCGCCAGCAGCTCCTATCAGGAGCACAATGAGCAGTACTTC. Residues: CASSSYQEHNEQYF.

The chain recombines TRBV7-2 with TRBJ2-1, with D uncertain. The better agreement between TRBJ2-7 and the DNA end casts doubt on the J call. Germline V CDR1 and CDR2: SGHTA, FQGNSA. The CDR3 extends over 13 amino acids. The CDR3 DNA reads as TGTGCCAGCAGCTTAGCTAACGGCTGGGAGCAGTACTTC. This gives the protein CASSLANGWEQYF.

This clonotype was observed a few times. J is TRBJ2-3 and V is TRBV5-5; D not certain. The CDR3 is made up of 15 amino acids. Germline CDR1 is SGHKS and CDR2 is YYEKEE (reference sequence). With 0 bases removed from V and 6 bases from J, the gap between germline ends came to 14 bases. The CDR3 DNA reads as TGTGCCAGCAGCTTGGACGGGTTCGCATATGATACGCAGTATTTT. Amino acids: CASSLDGFAYDTQYF.

The rearrangement links TRBV27 to TRBJ2-7, with D possibly matching TRBD1 (7 bases). This CDR3 spans 15 amino acids. CDR1 and CDR2 (germline): MNHEY, SMNVEV (reference sequence). V lost 5 bases and J 0 bases, leaving 14 bases between the germline ends. CDR3 sequence reads: CASSQGEDGSYEQYF. In DNA form, the CDR3 reads TGTGCCAGCAGTCAGGGGGAGGACGGCTCCTACGAGCAGTACTTC.

This clonotype was counted a few times. V usage is TRBV11-2 and J usage is TRBJ2-1; 15 bases fit TRBD2. The germline gives CDR1 SGHAT, CDR2 FQNNGV. Unmatched junction bases numbered 4, after V lost 1 base and J lost 9 bases. The CDR3 consists of 16 residues. The CDR3: CASSLGRTSGGAEQFF. The CDR3 DNA sequence: TGTGCCAGCAGCTTAGGGAGGACTAGCGGGGGGGCTGAGCAGTTCTTC.

This chain connects TRBV14 to TRBJ2-7; 9 nucleotides align to TRBD1. The CDR3 contains 16 residues. The germline CDR1 and CDR2 sequences are SGHDN and FVKESK. V dropped 0 bases and J dropped 3; count of bases not matched to a gene: 6. This CDR3 reads CASSQDSGTGFYEQYF. For the CDR3, the DNA is TGTGCCAGCAGCCAAGATTCCGGGACAGGGTTCTACGAGCAGTACTTC.

This chain links TRBV7-2 with TRBJ2-5; 9 bases match TRBD1. Trimming at V came to 8 bases and at J to 13 bases, leaving 14 bases not matched to a gene. Germline V gives CDR1 SGHTA, CDR2 FQGNSA. The CDR3 length is 13 residues. The CDR3 protein is CASLSLGQGPWYF. CDR3 bases: TGTGCCAGCTTAAGTCTCGGACAGGGGCCCTGGTACTTC.

The rearrangement uses TRBV7-9 and TRBJ2-3; TRBD2 agrees at 9 bases. CDR1 is SEHNR, CDR2 FQNEAQ, per germline (reference sequence). The CDR3 runs 16 residues. Trimming removed 3 bases from V and 5 bases from J; junction bases left unmatched: 9. The CDR3 DNA follows: TGTGCCAGCAGCTTCTTAGCGGGGGCCAGGGGAGATACGCAGTATTTT. As protein: CASSFLAGARGDTQYF.

This clonotype has only one observation. One end of the junction is discordant with germline, which a read error may explain. The CDR3 sequence: CSVEDRAIGETRYF. CDR3 DNA: TGCAGCGTTGAAGACAGGGCGATAGGGGAGACCCGGTACTTC. The V gene is TRBV29-1, the J gene TRBJ2-5; tentatively, D is TRBD1 or TRBD2 (5 bases each). Germline-derived CDR1 and CDR2 are SQVTM and ANQGSEA. The CDR3 is made up of 14 amino acids.

This clonotype has ten or more counts. This chain connects TRBV25-1 to TRBJ1-2, with D possibly matching TRBD1 (5 bases). With 2 bases removed from V and 0 bases from J, the gap between germline ends came to 13 bases. CDR1 is MGHDK and CDR2 is SYGVNS in the germline V gene. The CDR3 runs to 16 residues. CDR3 sequence: CASSEAEGRTNYGYTF. The CDR3 DNA follows: TGTGCCAGCAGTGAAGCAGAGGGGAGGACTAACTATGGCTACACCTTC.

The chain has TRBV4-3 and TRBJ2-5; 9 bases match TRBD2. V gave up 0 bases and J gave up 5 bases; unmatched junction bases: 13. The V gene's germline CDR1 is LGHNA and CDR2 YSLEER. The CDR3 spans 18 residues. The CDR3 sequence is CASSQDRSGGGVFETQYF. The CDR3 DNA follows: TGCGCCAGCAGCCAAGATCGTTCTGGCGGGGGGGTATTTGAGACCCAGTACTTC.

The table lists this clonotype with a few counts. This chain links TRBV29-1 with TRBJ1-2; TRBD1 might be the D (5 bases). This CDR3 spans 12 amino acids. Trimming stripped 4 bases from V and 3 bases from J, with 9 bases between. Germline V gives CDR1 SQVTM, CDR2 ANQGSEA. CDR3 sequence (DNA): TGCAGCGTTGTACAACAGGACTATGGCTACACCTTC. It translates to CSVVQQDYGYTF. Combining the CDR3 with reference TRBV29-1 and TRBJ1-2 gives the whole variable domain SAVISQKPSRDICQRGTSLTIQCQVDSQVTMMFWYRQQPGQSLTLIATANQGSEATYESGFVIDKFPISRPNLTFSTLTVSNMSPEDSSIYLCSVVQQDYGYTFGSGTRLTVV.

This clonotype came up once. The chain joins TRBV27 to TRBJ2-4; tentative D call: TRBD1 (6 bases). This CDR3 comprises 14 residues. Germline V lookup: CDR1 MNHEY, CDR2 SMNVEV (reference sequence). Trimming removed 5 bases at V and 13 bases at J, with 21 bases between. The CDR3 sequence: CASSAQGVSYEQYF. Here the CDR3 DNA reads TGTGCCAGCAGTGCACAGGGCGTAAGTTATGAGCAGTACTTC.

This clonotype was counted a single time. The chain employs TRBV21-1 and TRBJ2-1; the table's D call TRBD1 went unverified against the DNA. TRBV21-1 corresponds to a pseudogene. CDR3 length: 17 amino acids. The CDR3 DNA reads as TGTGCCAGCAGCAAAGATCCCGACAGGATTTCTAGCCATGAGCAGTTCTTC. Translating gives CASSKDPDRISSHEQFF.

There are a few counts of this clonotype. The chain's CDR3 is CASSLAGTRNSPLHF. The CDR3 region has the DNA TGTGCCAGCAGCTTAGCGGGGACCAGGAATTCACCCCTCCACTTT. This chain links TRBV7-2 with TRBJ1-6, with D perhaps TRBD1 (5 bases). The germline gives CDR1 SGHTA, CDR2 FQGNSA. The CDR3 totals 15 residues. Trimming shortened V by 0 bases and J by 7 bases, and 10 bases separated the two germline ends.

The chain is built from TRBV7-2 and TRBJ2-5; TRBD2 aligns across 7 bases. This CDR3 comprises 16 residues. The ends lost 5 bases at V and 1 base at J; junction bases unmatched: 10. Germline lookup yields CDR1 SGHTA and CDR2 FQGNSA. This CDR3 reads CASSRYRDYSQETQYF. The CDR3 DNA is TGTGCCAGCAGCCGCTACCGGGACTACTCCCAAGAGACCCAGTACTTC.